A selection of T cell receptor beta chains follows, all from one sample in a study of siplizumab effects on memory and regulatory T cells. Only in-frame clones appear in the TCRdb table, and some are missing; sequencing was by immunoSEQ multiplex PCR. The sample includes around 65,000 clones, around three quarters seen only once; the top ten take over 0.4%. Material: memory CD4+ T cells sorted from blood. These receptors were obtained from a human donor in good health. CDR3s include the opening cysteine and the closing phenylalanine or tryptophan. A D gene is named only where the DNA matches it firmly. Rows give clone size only sometimes, using once, few, many, or a class for an expanded clone.

length	V	J	D	size	CDR3	DNA
13	TRBV5-1	TRBJ1-6	-	few	CASSLTWISPLHF	TGCGCCAGCAGCTTGACTTGGATTTCACCCCTCCACTTT
14	TRBV7-7	TRBJ2-7	-	-	CASSLGTQGYEQYF	TGTGCCAGCAGCTTAGGGACACAGGGTTACGAGCAGTACTTC
14	TRBV13	TRBJ2-5	TRBD2	once	CASRPSGGAETQYF	TGTGCCAGCAGGCCGAGCGGGGGGGCGGAGACCCAGTACTTC
14	TRBV5-5	TRBJ1-1	-	-	CASSTQWGDTEAFF	TGTGCCAGCAGCACACAATGGGGTGACACTGAAGCTTTCTTT
15	TRBV15	TRBJ2-7	TRBD1	-	CATSRDRDGRYEQYF	TGTGCCACCAGCAGGGACAGGGACGGCCGCTACGAGCAGTACTTC
17	TRBV5-1	TRBJ1-4	-	few	CASSLETGLIKNEKLFF	TGCGCCAGCAGCTTAGAGACAGGTTTGATCAAAAATGAAAAACTGTTTTTT
15	TRBV4-1	TRBJ2-2	-	-	CASSPLPGNTGELFF	TGCGCCAGCAGCCCCCTGCCGGGGAACACCGGGGAGCTGTTTTTT
14	TRBV27	TRBJ1-3	-	-	CASSSRERGNTIYF	TGTGCCAGCAGCTCGCGCGAGAGGGGAAACACCATATATTTT
13	TRBV6-5	TRBJ2-4	-	-	CASSTGAKNIQYF	TGTGCCAGCAGTACAGGAGCCAAAAACATTCAGTACTTC
16	TRBV10-3	TRBJ1-2	-	-	CAISESFGAGDYGYTF	TGTGCCATCAGTGAGTCCTTTGGGGCCGGGGACTATGGCTACACCTTC
14	TRBV5-5	TRBJ1-6	TRBD1	-	CASSLGQENSPLHF	TGTGCCAGCAGCTTAGGACAGGAAAATTCACCCCTCCACTTT
12	TRBV29-1	TRBJ1-1	-	-	CSAGHMNTEAFF	TGCAGCGCTGGACACATGAACACTGAAGCTTTCTTT
15	TRBV10-3	TRBJ2-5	TRBD2	-	CAISDASGGTETQYF	TGTGCCATCAGTGACGCTAGCGGGGGGACAGAGACCCAGTACTTC
14	TRBV7-2	TRBJ2-3	-	-	CASRKTGGTDTQYF	TGTGCCAGCAGAAAGACGGGGGGCACAGATACGCAGTATTTT
15	TRBV7-9	TRBJ1-2	-	-	CASSFGQNDNYGYTF	TGTGCCAGCAGCTTTGGCCAAAATGATAACTATGGCTACACCTTC
15	TRBV6-5	TRBJ2-3	TRBD2	-	CASTRTSGSTDTQYF	TGTGCCAGCACCCGGACTAGCGGTAGCACAGATACGCAGTATTTT
14	TRBV29-1	TRBJ1-2	TRBD1	-	CSVGGRGRNYGYTF	TGCAGCGTTGGAGGCAGGGGGCGTAACTATGGCTACACCTTC
13	TRBV19	TRBJ1-1	-	-	CASKGDQITEAFF	TGTGCCAGTAAAGGGGACCAGATCACTGAAGCTTTCTTT
14	TRBV28	TRBJ1-2	TRBD1	-	CASSLGQGTYGYTF	TGTGCCAGCAGCCTGGGACAGGGTACCTATGGCTACACCTTC
14	TRBV11-2	TRBJ1-2	-	-	CASSLGLGVGGYTF	TGTGCCAGCAGCTTAGGGTTGGGGGTAGGCGGCTACACCTTC
15	TRBV10-2	TRBJ2-2	TRBD2	-	CASRSAGVNTGELFF	TGCGCCAGCAGATCAGCGGGGGTGAACACCGGGGAGCTGTTTTTT
20	TRBV4-2	TRBJ2-3	-	-	CASSQGGLARNYWLTDTQYF	TGTGCCAGCAGCCAAGGTGGGCTAGCGAGAAACTACTGGCTCACAGATACGCAGTATTTT
16	TRBV4-3	TRBJ2-7	-	-	CASSQSYGVSVIEQYF	TGCGCCAGCAGCCAATCTTACGGGGTCTCTGTCATCGAGCAGTACTTC
16	TRBV6-1	TRBJ2-2	-	-	CASSETAKGGAGELFF	TGTGCCAGCAGTGAGACGGCAAAGGGGGGGGCCGGGGAGCTGTTTTTT
13	TRBV6-5	TRBJ2-1	-	-	CASSYSRGGEQFF	TGTGCCAGCAGTTACTCGAGAGGAGGGGAGCAGTTCTTC
16	TRBV18	TRBJ1-2	TRBD1	few	CASSPKETGQVYGYTF	TGTGCCAGCTCACCAAAGGAGACAGGGCAGGTCTATGGCTACACCTTC
12	TRBV9	TRBJ1-5	-	-	CAGRGAGQPQHF	TGTGCCGGGAGGGGGGCTGGTCAGCCCCAGCATTTT